Presented here are 7 T cell receptor beta chains from one specimen sequenced in a study of T cells after yellow fever vaccination. Each CDR3 protein is one row after TCRdb ran MiXCR on the 5' RACE reads. The sample carries some 400,000 distinct CDR3 sequences, roughly a sixth recorded once. Sample: PBMCs, taken before the yellow fever booster vaccination. These receptors were collected from a man between 18 and 35 years old who received the YFV17D yellow fever vaccine.

This clonotype showed up just a few times. J is TRBJ1-4 and V is TRBV4-3; the D gene is possibly TRBD1 (6 bases). Germline V CDR1 and CDR2: LGHNA, YSLEER. CDR3 length: 15 amino acids. Trimming pared 3 bases from V and 6 bases from J, leaving 14 bases between. The CDR3 nucleotides read TGCGCCAGCAGCCAGCGGAACAGGGAAGATGAAAAACTGTTTTTT. As protein: CASSQRNREDEKLFF.

V usage is TRBV7-3 and J usage is TRBJ1-4; TRBD1 aligns across 7 bases. CDR1 and CDR2 (germline): SGHTA, FQGTGA. Trimming cost V 5 bases and J 1 base; bases outside gene matches: 4. The CDR3 is made up of 15 amino acids. The CDR3 DNA follows: TGTGCCAGCAGCCGCCAGGGGGGAACTAATGAAAAACTGTTTTTT. Translation: CASSRQGGTNEKLFF.

The chain uses TRBV4-3 and TRBJ2-3; the match to TRBD2 covers 11 bases. Germline-derived CDR1 and CDR2 are LGHNA and YSLEER. The trim removed 1 base at V and 5 bases at J, leaving 8 bases unmatched. CDR3 length: 17 residues. The CDR3 sequence: CASSQGLAGRARDTQYF. CDR3 bases: TGCGCCAGCAGCCAAGGACTAGCGGGGCGAGCAAGAGATACGCAGTATTTT.

The gene calls are TRBV5-1 and TRBJ1-1, with TRBD1 matching 8 bases. J was trimmed by 5 bases and V by 5 bases; bases with no gene match: 8. Germline-derived CDR1 and CDR2 are SGHRS and YFSETQ. This CDR3 region has 14 residues. For the CDR3, the DNA is TGCGCCAGCAGATTAACAGGGGGAGGAACTGAAGCTTTCTTT. Translation: CASRLTGGGTEAFF.

J is TRBJ1-2 and V is TRBV3-1, with unresolved D. Trimming cost V 3 bases and J 4 bases, with 12 bases left between them. CDR3 length: 14 amino acids. Per the germline V gene, CDR1 is LGHDT and CDR2 is YNNKEL (reference sequence). The CDR3 DNA sequence: TGTGCCAGCAGCCAGGCTGCTGCGGGCTATGGCTACACCTTC. The encoded protein is CASSQAAAGYGYTF.

CDR3 DNA sequence: TGCAGTGCTAGGAAGTGGGTCCGAGACAGCTACGAGCAGTACTTC. Residues: CSARKWVRDSYEQYF. The chain recombines TRBV20-1 with TRBJ2-7, with D possibly being TRBD1 (5 bases). V lost 3 bases and J 3 bases, leaving 18 bases between the germline ends. Per the germline V gene, CDR1 is DFQATT and CDR2 is SNEGSKA (reference sequence). This CDR3 has 15 residues.

The gene calls are TRBV20-1 and TRBJ2-5; D gene unclear. CDR1 and CDR2 from the germline V gene are DFQATT and SNEGSKA (reference sequence). The CDR3 is 13 residues long. V was cut by 2 bases and J by 5 bases, with 12 bases left in between. In DNA form, the CDR3 reads TGCAGTGCTAGACTCCCCCTCTTGGAGACCCAGTACTTC. It encodes CSARLPLLETQYF.